This T cell receptor beta chain is drawn from a study of shared clonotypes between healthy human individuals. From germline, CDR1 is SGHRS and CDR2 YFSETQ. The germline V and J ends were trimmed by 3 bases and 0 bases, with 10 bases remaining between them. The CDR3 runs 14 residues. In the sorted-subset replicate PCRs, around 200 ng DNA, 25,000 to 35,000 T cell genomes, was used. The protocol was immunoSEQ multiplex PCR, while the TCRdb copy is restricted to in-frame clones and leaves out a portion. The data show 2 million to 2.5 million clones, 92% seen once. This sequence joins TRBV5-1 and TRBJ2-7; unclear D gene. Material for sequencing was naive CD4+ T cells from PBMCs. Subset described: CD45RA+ positively selected. The receptor was derived from a man aged 18 to 30 in good health. Some clones in this sample may be carry-over from other donors' samples. The chain's CDR3 is CASSSDPHSYEQYF. As DNA, the CDR3 is TGCGCCAGCAGCTCCGACCCTCACTCCTACGAGCAGTACTTC.